These 31 T cell receptor beta chains were sequenced from one sample in a study of cytomegalovirus exposure and HLA in healthy donors. Primers included in the PCR were 60 Vbeta and 13 Jbeta primers. Generated by immunoSEQ multiplex PCR, the TCRdb table keeps only in-frame clones and is missing some. There are approximately 170,000 clones in the sample; around three quarters occur only once, and approximately 2.1% lies in the top ten. Sequenced sample: PBMCs. The receptors were gathered from a woman younger than 45 in good health and CMV-seropositive.

V and J are TRBV6-1 and TRBJ1-2; TRBD1 agrees at 10 bases. CDR1 and CDR2 from the germline V gene are MNHNS and SASEGT. The CDR3 has 16 residues. V trimming: 2 bases; J trimming: 5 bases; junction bases outside the gene matches: 8. CDR3 in amino acids: CASSETTGGGFYGYTF. In nucleotides, the CDR3 is TGTGCCAGCAGTGAAACGACAGGGGGCGGTTTTTATGGCTACACCTTC.

The rearrangement uses TRBV4-3 and TRBJ2-3; weak D call: TRBD2 (6 bases). CDR3 length: 18 amino acids. The germline V gene encodes CDR1 LGHNA and CDR2 YSLEER. V dropped 0 bases and J dropped 1 base, with 17 bases sitting between them. In DNA, the CDR3 is TGCGCCAGCAGCCAAGATCGAACTAGTCGGAGGGGCACAGATACGCAGTATTTT. Encoded protein: CASSQDRTSRRGTDTQYF.

This chain connects TRBV6-5 to TRBJ1-1, with 8 positions matching TRBD1. Germline CDR1 is MNHEY and CDR2 is SVGAGI. With V trimmed by 2 bases and J by 1 base, 6 bases remained unmatched. This CDR3 is 16 amino acids long. The CDR3 loop is CASSYTWTGPNTEAFF. In nucleotides, the CDR3 is TGTGCCAGCAGTTACACCTGGACAGGGCCGAACACTGAAGCTTTCTTT.

This clone was seen only once. CDR3 DNA: TGTGCCAGCAGCCCAGTAGAGCGGGGGGGCGACAATGAGCAGTTCTTC. Its translation: CASSPVERGGDNEQFF. V is TRBV7-2 and J is TRBJ2-1; 10 bases align to TRBD2. Germline lookup yields CDR1 SGHTA and CDR2 FQGNSA. V lost 5 bases to trimming and J lost 5 bases; unmatched junction nucleotides: 9. This CDR3 is 16 amino acids long. The variable domain in full, with the rest retrieved from reference TRBV7-2 and TRBJ2-1, is GAGVSQSPSNKVTEKGKDVELRCDPISGHTALYWYRQSLGQGLEFLIYFQGNSAPDKSGLPSDRFSAERTGGSVSTLTIQRTQQEDSAVYLCASSPVERGGDNEQFFGPGTRLTVL.

The rearrangement uses TRBV28 and TRBJ1-2, with a possible D match to TRBD1 (6 bases). V shed 7 bases and J shed 3 bases, with 15 bases lying between them. This CDR3 is 14 amino acids long. CDR1 is MDHEN, CDR2 SYDVKM, per germline. The CDR3 sequence is CASNFQGHYYGYTF. The CDR3 region has the DNA TGTGCCAGCAACTTCCAGGGACACTACTATGGCTACACCTTC.

This chain joins TRBV15 and TRBJ2-5; 12 bases fit TRBD2. V gave up 3 bases and J gave up 5 bases; unmatched junction bases: 4. The CDR3 has 15 amino acids. Germline lookup yields CDR1 LNHNV and CDR2 YYDKDF (reference sequence). In DNA, the CDR3 is TGTGCCACCAGCAGCCTAGCGGGGGGGCATGAGACCCAGTACTTC. This gives the protein CATSSLAGGHETQYF. The full variable domain, in which reference TRBV15 and TRBJ2-5 provide the parts outside the CDR3, is DAMVIQNPRYQVTQFGKPVTLSCSQTLNHNVMYWYQQKSSQAPKLLFHYYDKDFNNEADTPDNFQSRRPNTSFCFLDIRSPGLGDTAMYLCATSSLAGGHETQYFGPGTRLLVL.

The chain has TRBV19 and TRBJ2-7, with 10 nucleotides matching TRBD1. The CDR3 length is 15 residues. Looked up from germline, CDR1 is LNHDA and CDR2 is SQIVND (reference sequence). V was pared by 6 bases and J by 4 bases, with 9 bases of the junction left unmatched. CDR3 bases: TGTGCCAGTAGAGAATGGGGACAGGGGATATACGAGCAGTACTTC. Amino acids: CASREWGQGIYEQYF. The complete variable domain, with remaining parts taken from reference TRBV19 and TRBJ2-7, reads DGGITQSPKYLFRKEGQNVTLSCEQNLNHDAMYWYRQDPGQGLRLIYYSQIVNDFQKGDIAEGYSVSREKKESFPLTVTSAQKNPTAFYLCASREWGQGIYEQYFGPGTRLTVT.

The rearrangement joins TRBV6-5 to TRBJ1-1; D perhaps matches TRBD1 (5 bases). Germline CDR1 is MNHEY and CDR2 is SVGAGI. With 7 bases removed from V and 4 bases from J, the gap between germline ends came to 16 bases. This CDR3 has 14 residues. The CDR3 loop is CASIHSQGPTEAFF. The CDR3 DNA sequence: TGTGCCAGCATCCACTCCCAGGGCCCCACTGAAGCTTTCTTT.

This clone has just a few counts. The V and J genes are TRBV5-4 and TRBJ2-5; D might be TRBD2 (5 bases). Germline CDR1 reads SGHNT; CDR2 reads YYREEE (reference sequence). The V gene lost 3 bases and the J gene lost 1 base, with 13 bases spanning the gap. The CDR3 has 15 amino acids. The CDR3 protein is CASSSATGIQETQYF. CDR3 DNA sequence: TGTGCCAGCAGCTCCGCGACCGGGATCCAAGAGACCCAGTACTTC.

This clone was observed a single time. The V call is TRBV11-2, the J call TRBJ2-1, with D perhaps matching TRBD2 (6 bases). CDR3 length equals 15 residues. Germline V gives CDR1 SGHAT, CDR2 FQNNGV. The V and J ends lost 3 bases and 6 bases respectively, with 15 bases between them. CDR3 in amino acids: CASSLGGALSNEQFF. CDR3 nucleotides: TGTGCCAGCAGCTTGGGGGGAGCCCTTTCCAATGAGCAGTTCTTC.

The rearrangement links TRBV27 to TRBJ1-5, with 8 bases lining up with TRBD1. The CDR3 extends over 16 amino acids. From germline, CDR1 is MNHEY and CDR2 SMNVEV (reference sequence). After removal of 5 bases from V and 3 bases from J, the junction contained 9 bases not matched to a gene. CDR3 in DNA: TGTGCCAGCAGTCGGACACAGGGGGGTCCCAATCAGCCCCAGCATTTT. Its translation: CASSRTQGGPNQPQHF.

The chain recombines TRBV5-1 with TRBJ1-2, with D tentatively TRBD1 (6 bases). Trimming took 0 bases from V and 8 from J, leaving 14 bases between them. This CDR3 comprises 14 residues. In germline, CDR1 is SGHRS, CDR2 YFSETQ. The CDR3 is CASSLEAGQGGYTF. The CDR3 region has the DNA TGCGCCAGCAGCTTGGAGGCAGGCCAGGGGGGCTACACCTTC. Combining the CDR3 with reference TRBV5-1 and TRBJ1-2 gives the whole variable domain KAGVTQTPRYLIKTRGQQVTLSCSPISGHRSVSWYQQTPGQGLQFLFEYFSETQRNKGNFPGRFSGRQFSNSRSEMNVSTLELGDSALYLCASSLEAGQGGYTFGSGTRLTVV.

The V call is TRBV5-6, the J call TRBJ1-5; 9 bases agree with TRBD1. The CDR3 contains 17 residues. J lost 3 bases, V lost 4 bases, and 11 bases had no gene match. Germline V gene lookup returns CDR1 SGHDT and CDR2 YYEEEE. The CDR3 DNA is TGTGCCAGCAGCCGGATGGGGACAGGGTTTTTCAATCAGCCCCAGCATTTT. This codes for CASSRMGTGFFNQPQHF.

The chain joins TRBV7-8 to TRBJ1-4, with a possible D match to TRBD1 (5 bases). Trimming left V 5 bases short and J 8 bases short, with 18 bases between. CDR1 is SGHVS, CDR2 FQNEAQ, per germline. The CDR3 covers 15 residues. The CDR3 loop is CASSPRSSQGEKLFF. The CDR3 DNA follows: TGTGCCAGCAGCCCCCGCTCTTCGCAGGGAGAAAAACTGTTTTTT.

The chain recombines TRBV2 with TRBJ2-3, with TRBD2 matching over 10 bases. V was clipped by 6 bases and J by 5 bases; unmatched bases: 8. The CDR3 totals 15 residues. Germline values: CDR1 SNHLY, CDR2 FYNNEI. Here the CDR3 reads CASSEGLAGVDTQYF. In nucleotides, the CDR3 is TGTGCCAGCAGCGAGGGGCTAGCGGGGGTAGATACGCAGTATTTT.

This rearrangement joins TRBV27 to TRBJ1-2, with D possibly matching TRBD1 (5 bases). There are 12 residues in the CDR3. V was trimmed by 5 bases and J by 8 bases, leaving 12 bases between them. The germline gives CDR1 MNHEY, CDR2 SMNVEV (reference sequence). The CDR3 sequence is CASSTGPFGYTF. The CDR3 DNA sequence: TGTGCCAGCAGTACAGGCCCCTTCGGCTACACCTTC.

The table lists this clone with a few counts. The CDR3 sequence is CASILDSLPGNTIYF. The CDR3 DNA reads as TGTGCCAGCATTCTAGACAGTCTGCCTGGAAACACCATATATTTT. The chain combines TRBV6-6 with TRBJ1-3; possible D gene TRBD1, 5 bases. The CDR3 has 15 residues. V was shortened by 7 bases and J by 2 bases, with 15 bases between the two germline ends. Germline V gene sequence: CDR1 MNHNY, CDR2 SVGAGI (reference sequence).

V gene TRBV6-1 combines with J gene TRBJ1-6, with D uncertain. CDR3 length: 13 amino acids. V shed 0 bases and J shed 6 bases, with 3 bases lying between them. The germline gives CDR1 MNHNS, CDR2 SASEGT. CDR3 coding DNA: TGTGCCAGCAGTGAAGCTCTTAATTCACCCCTCCACTTT. Its translation: CASSEALNSPLHF.

V gene TRBV7-2 combines with J gene TRBJ1-5; D may be TRBD1 (5 bases). Per the germline V gene, CDR1 is SGHTA and CDR2 is FQGNSA. This CDR3 comprises 14 residues. V was trimmed by 5 bases and J by 5 bases, leaving 13 bases between them. In nucleotides, the CDR3 is TGTGCCAGCAGCCGACCCGGGACTGATCAGCCCCAGCATTTT. Residues: CASSRPGTDQPQHF. The complete variable domain, with remaining parts taken from reference TRBV7-2 and TRBJ1-5, reads GAGVSQSPSNKVTEKGKDVELRCDPISGHTALYWYRQSLGQGLEFLIYFQGNSAPDKSGLPSDRFSAERTGGSVSTLTIQRTQQEDSAVYLCASSRPGTDQPQHFGDGTRLSIL.

This clone turned up a few times. The rearrangement joins TRBV28 to TRBJ1-4; 8 bases match TRBD1. CDR1 and CDR2 from the germline V gene are MDHEN and SYDVKM. The CDR3 is made up of 15 amino acids. The J segment lost 10 bases and the V segment lost 2 bases, leaving 9 bases of the junction unmatched. The CDR3 spells CASSLLQGATGKLFF. CDR3 in DNA: TGTGCCAGCAGTTTACTGCAGGGGGCAACGGGAAAACTGTTTTTT.

The chain employs TRBV4-3 and TRBJ2-1; perhaps TRBD2 as D (6 bases). Trimming left V 4 bases short and J 2 bases short, with 12 bases between. Germline V gene lookup returns CDR1 LGHNA and CDR2 YSLEER. The CDR3 is 15 amino acids. Written as DNA, the CDR3 is TGCGCCAGCAGCCGCGGAGGCGGGACCTACAATGAGCAGTTCTTC. Translation: CASSRGGGTYNEQFF.

This chain links TRBV7-2 with TRBJ1-2, with D possibly matching TRBD1 (5 bases). The CDR3 is 14 amino acids. Trimming cost V 5 bases and J 8 bases, with 18 bases left between them. The germline V gene encodes CDR1 SGHTA and CDR2 FQGNSA. CDR3 region: CASSGLRQGGGYTF. The CDR3 DNA sequence: TGTGCCAGCAGCGGGCTTAGGCAGGGAGGCGGCTACACCTTC. The full variable domain, its missing parts supplied by reference TRBV7-2 and TRBJ1-2, is GAGVSQSPSNKVTEKGKDVELRCDPISGHTALYWYRQSLGQGLEFLIYFQGNSAPDKSGLPSDRFSAERTGGSVSTLTIQRTQQEDSAVYLCASSGLRQGGGYTFGSGTRLTVV.

V is TRBV7-9 and J is TRBJ1-3; TRBD1 is a possible D gene (6 bases). CDR3 length: 15 residues. V was trimmed by 5 bases and J by 1 base, leaving 12 bases between them. Germline V gene lookup returns CDR1 SEHNR and CDR2 FQNEAQ (reference sequence). CDR3 nucleotides: TGTGCCAGCAGCAACAGGGTAGTGTCTGGAAACACCATATATTTT. This encodes CASSNRVVSGNTIYF.

This clone is a singleton in its sample. The rearrangement uses TRBV30 and TRBJ1-2; D not resolved. Trimming cost V 7 bases and J 8 bases, with 17 bases left between them. This CDR3 has 12 amino acids. Germline V CDR1 and CDR2: GTSNPN, SVGIG (reference sequence). CDR3 protein: CASTGVGRGYTF. CDR3 nucleotides: TGTGCCTCGACGGGCGTGGGGAGGGGCTACACCTTC.

This clone came up once. The CDR3 spells CASSPVRGNYNEQFF. CDR3 nucleotides: TGTGCCAGCAGCCCGGTGAGGGGGAACTACAATGAGCAGTTCTTC. The rearrangement uses TRBV5-5 and TRBJ2-1; maybe TRBD1 (6 bases). Trimming shortened V by 4 bases and J by 3 bases, and 14 bases separated the two germline ends. CDR3 length equals 15 residues. Germline lookup yields CDR1 SGHKS and CDR2 YYEKEE (reference sequence).

The CDR3 DNA is TGTGCCAGCAGCTTAGGACAGCTCACTGAAGCTTTCTTT. Translating gives CASSLGQLTEAFF. The genes are TRBV7-9 and TRBJ1-1; tentative D call: TRBD1 (5 bases). V was clipped by 1 base and J by 4 bases, with 7 bases between them. Germline values: CDR1 SEHNR, CDR2 FQNEAQ (reference sequence). This CDR3 is 13 amino acids long.

This chain links TRBV6-5 with TRBJ1-4; TRBD1 matches 8 bases. The CDR3 has 14 residues. V shed 6 bases and J 12 bases; nucleotides not matched to a gene: 12. Germline V gene sequence: CDR1 MNHEY, CDR2 SVGAGI. The CDR3 DNA reads as TGTGCCAGCAGCGATCGGAGGGGACAGGTAGAACTGTTTTTT. It is translated as CASSDRRGQVELFF.

The chain joins TRBV5-4 to TRBJ1-1; TRBD1 matches 8 bases. The CDR3 totals 14 residues. The germline gives CDR1 SGHNT, CDR2 YYREEE (reference sequence). The V and J ends lost 4 bases and 4 bases, in that order; junction bases with no gene match: 6. Here the CDR3 DNA reads TGTGCCAGCAGCAAGGACAGGGTTGGCACTGAAGCTTTCTTT. Its protein product is CASSKDRVGTEAFF.

The chain combines TRBV2 with TRBJ2-3; perhaps TRBD1 as D (6 bases). The CDR3 runs 17 residues. CDR1 and CDR2 (germline): SNHLY, FYNNEI. V gave up 6 bases and J gave up 0 bases, with 19 bases separating them. In DNA, the CDR3 is TGTGCCAGCAGCTACCTAAAACAGGGCTTTAGCACAGATACGCAGTATTTT. This gives the protein CASSYLKQGFSTDTQYF.

The chain recombines TRBV19 with TRBJ2-7; TRBD1 aligns across 8 bases. V lost 5 bases and J lost 4; bases outside the gene matches: 7. The germline V gene encodes CDR1 LNHDA and CDR2 SQIVND (reference sequence). The CDR3 is 14 amino acids. CDR3: CASSPRTGKYEQYF. The CDR3 coding sequence is TGTGCCAGTAGTCCCAGGACAGGGAAGTACGAGCAGTACTTC.

The chain is built from TRBV7-2 and TRBJ2-7, with TRBD1 matching 7 bases. The junction had 6 bases not matched to a gene; V was cut back by 5 bases and J by 2 bases. This CDR3 comprises 14 residues. Germline V gene lookup returns CDR1 SGHTA and CDR2 FQGNSA. CDR3 coding DNA: TGTGCCAGCAGCCCGGCCGGGACAGCCTACGAGCAGTACTTC. Its translation: CASSPAGTAYEQYF.